This T cell receptor beta chain was captured by sequencing in a study of blood T cell repertoires in COVID-19. About the study: T cells, B-cell-depleted T cells, or PBMCs supplied cDNA or gDNA.

Method: immunoSEQ multiplex PCR; TCRdb's copy keeps in-frame clones and lacks some. The repertoire holds under 300,000 clones, with about 85% as singletons. The CDR3 totals 15 residues. Germline V gene lookup returns CDR1 SGHRS and CDR2 YFSETQ. V dropped 4 bases and J dropped 1; count of bases not matched to a gene: 5. This clone was found once. The V and J genes are TRBV5-1 and TRBJ1-1; 9 bases align to TRBD1. The receptor comes from a man aged 55 to 70 who had recovered from COVID-19. Sequenced material: peripheral blood. CDR3 protein: CASSGGQGWNTEAFF. In nucleotides, the CDR3 is TGCGCCAGCAGCGGAGGACAGGGGTGGAACACTGAAGCTTTCTTT.